This entry lists 32 T cell receptor beta chains sequenced from one sample in a study of post-analysis software for immune sequencing data (dated by TCRdb to 2015 to 2017). Results and caveats for the whole study, not just this receptor: Four or five TRBV segments, including TRBV5-6, TRBV5-1 and TRBV20-1, were significantly more frequent in patients than controls.

Their antigens remain unidentified. The receptor library was made with PCR. Sequencing relied on an Illumina HiSeq 2500. Unique molecular identifiers were incorporated into TCR beta cDNA libraries to reduce PCR and sequencing biases. Through fastp at Q25 and MiXCR, TCRdb rebuilt clones from the public reads, retaining in-frame beta chains. All rows with the same CDR3 protein become a single entry with the most common DNA and genes. For this sample there are about 800,000 distinct CDR3 sequences; 30% appear just once. Of the sample, 0.55% to 0.65% is held by the ten largest clones. Sequenced sample: blood. These receptor sequences come from a girl aged 10 to 17 with multiple sclerosis.

J is TRBJ2-7 and V is TRBV20-1; D is undetermined. This CDR3 has 14 amino acids. Germline lookup yields CDR1 DFQATT and CDR2 SNEGSKA (reference sequence). Trimming took 3 bases from V and 0 from J, leaving 12 bases between them. In DNA, the CDR3 is TGCAGTGCTAGCTCAGCGAAGAGCTCCTACGAGCAGTACTTC. It translates to CSASSAKSSYEQYF.

The V and J genes are TRBV5-1 and TRBJ2-1, with D possibly matching TRBD2 (6 bases). V lost 0 bases and J 3 bases, leaving 16 bases between the germline ends. The germline CDR1 and CDR2 sequences are SGHRS and YFSETQ. The CDR3 sequence is 17 residues long. Written as DNA, the CDR3 is TGCGCCAGCAGCTTGGTGGGAGGCTCGGGAGTCTACAATGAGCAGTTCTTC. This translates into CASSLVGGSGVYNEQFF.

The table lists this clonotype with many counts. The chain carries TRBV12-3 or TRBV12-4 and TRBJ2-1; D not resolved. The V end was cut by 6 bases, the J end by 7 bases, with 7 bases between. CDR3 length equals 11 residues. CDR3 DNA: TGTGCCAGCAGATGGTTAAATGAGCAGTTCTTC. Translated: CASRWLNEQFF.

The sample holds a few counts of this clonotype. The rearrangement joins TRBV27 to TRBJ1-5, with 11 bases fitting TRBD1. Germline CDR1 reads MNHEY; CDR2 reads SMNVEV (reference sequence). The trim removed 6 bases at V and 11 bases at J, leaving 12 bases unmatched. The CDR3 runs 15 residues. This CDR3 reads CASSRGQGVQYAQHF. CDR3 bases: TGTGCCAGCAGCCGGGGACAGGGGGTACAGTATGCCCAGCATTTT.

This clonotype was found a few times. The chain links TRBV7-9 to TRBJ2-7; tentative D call: TRBD2 (7 bases). The ends were cut back, 5 bases at V and 7 bases at J, with 18 bases in the middle. The CDR3 length is 14 residues. Germline values: CDR1 SEHNR, CDR2 FQNEAQ (reference sequence). CDR3 in DNA: TGTGCCAGCAGCATTGGGGGGGCCCTTCAGGAGCAGTACTTC. This codes for CASSIGGALQEQYF.

Details on this clonotype: Because the CDR3 is missing its conserved closing phenylalanine or tryptophan, this is likely a read error. The CDR3 bases are TGTGCCACCAGCAGCCCAGGTAGTTATGAAGCTTTCTTG. Protein: CATSSPGSYEAFL. The chain joins TRBV15 to TRBJ1-1; D is unresolved. Trimming took off 3 bases at V and 7 bases at J, with 12 bases between the two ends. The CDR3 is 13 amino acids. The germline V gene has CDR1 LNHNV and CDR2 YYDKDF (reference sequence).

Concerning this clonotype itself: Just one base apart from a much larger clone, this may be a read error. V usage is TRBV20-1 and J usage is TRBJ2-5, with D perhaps TRBD2 (5 bases). The end of the DNA is better explained by TRBJ2-4, so the J call may be wrong. The CDR3 has 15 amino acids. Looked up from germline, CDR1 is DFQATT and CDR2 is SNEGSKA (reference sequence). CDR3 sequence (DNA): TGCAGTGCTAGCCACAGTCCTCTAGCCAAAAGCATTCAGTACTTC. Protein sequence: CSASHSPLAKSIQYF.

In its sample, this clonotype was seen a few times. The chain carries TRBV10-3 and TRBJ2-5, with 7 bases identical to TRBD1. V lost 4 bases and J lost 5; bases outside the gene matches: 7. The CDR3 extends over 14 amino acids. CDR1 and CDR2 from the germline V gene are ENHRY and SYGVKD. Here the CDR3 reads CAISGGQNEETQYF. DNA for the CDR3: TGTGCCATCAGTGGGGGACAGAATGAGGAGACCCAGTACTTC.

This clonotype came up a few times. This chain links TRBV6-6 with TRBJ2-7; TRBD2 is a possible D gene (5 bases). V dropped 11 bases and J dropped 3 bases, with 14 bases sitting between them. This CDR3 contains 12 residues. The germline CDR1 and CDR2 sequences are MNHNY and SVGAGI (reference sequence). The CDR3 nucleotides are TGTGCCGTTGGACTGGGTGTCTACGAGCAGTACTTC. Its protein product is CAVGLGVYEQYF.

The chain has TRBV20-1 and TRBJ1-1, with unresolved D. There are 14 residues in the CDR3. The V gene lost 0 bases and the J gene lost 11 bases, with 19 bases spanning the gap. From germline, CDR1 is DFQATT and CDR2 SNEGSKA (reference sequence). This CDR3 is CSARDLGSPLGAFF. The CDR3 DNA is TGCAGTGCTAGAGATTTGGGATCCCCATTGGGGGCTTTCTTT.

The chain joins TRBV6-2 or TRBV6-3 to TRBJ2-1, with a possible D match to TRBD2 (8 bases). V lost 2 bases and J lost 6, with 29 bases in between. The CDR3 consists of 20 residues. Looked up from germline, CDR1 is MNHEY and CDR2 is SVGEGT. The CDR3 is CASSYEQGRARAGVGNEQFF. The CDR3 bases are TGTGCCAGCAGTTACGAACAGGGGAGGGCCCGAGCGGGAGTTGGCAATGAGCAGTTCTTC.

This clonotype showed up just a few times. The V gene is TRBV28, the J gene TRBJ2-7, with D uncertain. Germline lookup yields CDR1 MDHEN and CDR2 SYDVKM. V dropped 8 bases and J dropped 2 bases, with 16 bases sitting between them. The CDR3 has 14 residues. The CDR3 nucleotides are TGTGCCAGCGGTCTTCTCGGCAGAGCCTACGAGCAGTACTTC. It codes for CASGLLGRAYEQYF.

The V gene is TRBV5-1, the J gene TRBJ2-6, with D perhaps matching TRBD2 (6 bases). Germline V lookup: CDR1 SGHRS, CDR2 YFSETQ. The CDR3 consists of 16 residues. V dropped 1 base and J dropped 4 bases, with 12 bases sitting between them. The CDR3 loop reads CASSLLGGAGANVLTF. CDR3 DNA sequence: TGCGCCAGCAGCTTGCTAGGCGGGGCCGGGGCCAACGTCCTGACTTTC.

The sample holds a few counts of this clonotype. The chain employs TRBV18 and TRBJ2-7; 8 nucleotides align to TRBD1. In germline, CDR1 is KGHSH, CDR2 LQKENI. This CDR3 has 14 residues. Germline trimming cut 3 bases from V and 6 bases from J; bases unmatched to any gene: 7. CDR3 DNA: TGTGCCAGCTCACCGGATAGGACAGGGAGCGAGCAGTACTTC. Translated: CASSPDRTGSEQYF.

The chain has TRBV12-3 or TRBV12-4 and TRBJ2-5; 9 nucleotides agree with TRBD1. The junction had 11 bases not matched to a gene; V was cut back by 5 bases and J by 4 bases. The CDR3 is 16 residues long. The CDR3 DNA reads as TGTGCCAGCAGTGGAAGGACAGGGGAAGGTGGAGAGACCCAGTACTTC. Protein: CASSGRTGEGGETQYF.

This clonotype was seen a handful of times. The chain employs TRBV10-3 and TRBJ2-3, with unresolved D. Trimming cost V 3 bases and J 1 base, with 8 bases left between them. Germline CDR1 is ENHRY and CDR2 is SYGVKD. The CDR3 sequence is 14 residues long. The CDR3 protein is CAISDEARTDTQYF. Written as DNA, the CDR3 is TGTGCCATCAGTGACGAGGCCCGCACAGATACGCAGTATTTT.

This clonotype appeared a few times. CDR3 bases: TGTGCCAGCAGTTACTCTGGGACGCGGGGTTACAATGAGCAGTTCTTC. It translates to CASSYSGTRGYNEQFF. The chain combines TRBV6-5 with TRBJ2-1; TRBD2 is a possible D gene (6 bases). Trimming stripped 0 bases from V and 4 bases from J, with 13 bases between. The V gene's germline CDR1 is MNHEY and CDR2 SVGAGI. The CDR3 sequence is 16 residues long.

The CDR3: CASSWGDEKLFF. DNA of the CDR3: TGTGCCAGCAGCTGGGGGGATGAAAAACTGTTTTTT. The chain is built from TRBV7-9 and TRBJ1-4; D possibly corresponds to TRBD1 (5 bases). The CDR3 runs to 12 residues. The germline CDR1 and CDR2 sequences are SEHNR and FQNEAQ (reference sequence). V dropped 4 bases and J dropped 6 bases, with 6 bases sitting between them.

The rearrangement joins TRBV29-1 to TRBJ2-3; D is ambiguous. The germline V and J ends were trimmed by 8 bases and 6 bases, with 12 bases remaining between them. Germline-derived CDR1 and CDR2 are SQVTM and ANQGSEA. This CDR3 is built from 11 residues. The CDR3, as DNA: TGCAGCTCAAAAACCACGGATACGCAGTATTTT. Its protein product is CSSKTTDTQYF.

This clonotype was recorded many times. The DNA for the CDR3 is TGCAGTGCTAGGTTGGAAGCGGGGAGCACAGATACGCAGTATTTT. As protein: CSARLEAGSTDTQYF. The V gene is TRBV20-1, the J gene TRBJ2-3; 7 nucleotides match TRBD2. Germline CDR1 and CDR2: DFQATT and SNEGSKA (reference sequence). The V gene end was trimmed by 3 bases and the J gene end by 0 bases; junction bases not matched to a gene: 6. The CDR3 is 15 residues long.

This clonotype was counted many times. The chain's CDR3 is CASGASGNTDTQYF. In nucleotides, the CDR3 is TGTGCCAGCGGGGCTAGCGGAAACACAGATACGCAGTATTTT. The chain has TRBV6-4 and TRBJ2-3, with 7 positions matching TRBD2. The CDR3 loop spans 14 amino acids. Looked up from germline, CDR1 is MRHNA and CDR2 is SNTAGT. V was clipped by 8 bases and J by 2 bases; unmatched bases: 7.

This clonotype has more than one count but fewer than ten. The chain recombines TRBV18 with TRBJ2-5; D gene unclear. The germline V gene has CDR1 KGHSH and CDR2 LQKENI. The CDR3 extends over 13 amino acids. V was cut by 0 bases and J by 3 bases, with 5 bases left in between. Here the CDR3 reads CASSPPDKETQYF. CDR3 bases: TGTGCCAGCTCACCACCTGACAAAGAGACCCAGTACTTC.

The table lists this clonotype with many counts. The chain recombines TRBV20-1 with TRBJ2-1; TRBD2 aligns across 10 bases. The CDR3 is made up of 18 amino acids. CDR1 is DFQATT, CDR2 SNEGSKA, per germline (reference sequence). Germline trimming cut 0 bases from V and 6 bases from J; bases unmatched to any gene: 14. The CDR3, as DNA: TGCAGTGCTAGAGATATCACTAGCGGGACCTACACCCCCAATGAGCAGTTCTTC. Protein sequence: CSARDITSGTYTPNEQFF.

The chain has TRBV28 and TRBJ2-2, with D possibly TRBD1 on 6 matching bases. Germline lookup yields CDR1 MDHEN and CDR2 SYDVKM. Trimming stripped 9 bases from V and 0 bases from J, with 20 bases between. This CDR3 is 17 amino acids long. The CDR3 loop reads CASFPTRQGTNTGELFF. The CDR3, as DNA: TGTGCCAGTTTCCCCACGCGGCAGGGGACGAACACCGGGGAGCTGTTTTTT. Drawing the rest from reference TRBV28 and TRBJ2-2, the complete variable domain is DVKVTQSSRYLVKRTGEKVFLECVQDMDHENMFWYRQDPGLGLRLIYFSYDVKMKEKGDIPEGYSVSREKKERFSLILESASTNQTSMYLCASFPTRQGTNTGELFFGEGSRLTVL.

The chain employs TRBV6-5 and TRBJ1-1; D uncertain. With 7 bases removed from V and 3 bases from J, the gap between germline ends came to 9 bases. The germline gives CDR1 MNHEY, CDR2 SVGAGI. The CDR3 runs to 12 residues. CDR3 sequence: CASIGRYTEAFF. The CDR3 DNA sequence: TGTGCCAGCATCGGGAGGTACACTGAAGCTTTCTTT.

About this clonotype: A much larger clone lies a single base off, so this may be a read error. The chain couples TRBV29-1 to TRBJ2-7; 7 positions agree with TRBD1. The J segment lost 5 bases and the V segment lost 3 bases, leaving 4 bases of the junction unmatched. The CDR3 runs to 12 residues. Germline lookup yields CDR1 SQVTM and CDR2 ANQGSEA. Here the CDR3 DNA reads TGCAGCGTTGACGAGACAGGGCACGAGCAGTACTTC. This codes for CSVDETGHEQYF.

J is TRBJ2-3 and V is TRBV7-6; D is perhaps TRBD1 (5 bases). The CDR3 spans 15 residues. Trimming took 3 bases from V and 10 from J, leaving 20 bases between them. Germline values: CDR1 SGHVS, CDR2 FNYEAQ. CDR3 nucleotides: TGTGCCAGCAGCTTCCCCGCAGGGCTGCGCGATGCGCAGTATTTT. It specifies CASSFPAGLRDAQYF.

In regard to this clonotype: A single base separates this from a much larger clone, so it may be a read error. The gene calls are TRBV4-1 and TRBJ2-1; D not resolved. V lost 4 bases and J lost 8, with 9 bases in between. From germline, CDR1 is MGHRA and CDR2 YSYEKL. The CDR3 totals 12 residues. CDR3 protein: CASSRKPHEQFF. The DNA for the CDR3 is TGCGCCAGCAGCCGGAAGCCCCATGAGCAGTTCTTC.

The V call is TRBV27, the J call TRBJ2-2, with D possibly TRBD1 on 5 matching bases. The germline gives CDR1 MNHEY, CDR2 SMNVEV (reference sequence). The CDR3 is 17 amino acids. V lost 3 bases and J 2 bases, leaving 16 bases between the germline ends. This CDR3 reads CASSFLGTGPNTGELFF. Here the CDR3 DNA reads TGTGCCAGCAGTTTCCTCGGAACAGGACCAAACACCGGGGAGCTGTTTTTT.

Many counts were recorded for this clonotype. One junction end does not reproduce the germline sequence, and a read error may be involved. The chain has TRBV5-1 and TRBJ2-1; 7 bases align to TRBD2. The CDR3 loop spans 13 amino acids. CDR1 is SGHRS and CDR2 is YFSETQ in the germline V gene. CDR3 loop: CASSSGGYNEQFF. CDR3 sequence (DNA): TGTGCCAGCAGCTCGGGGGGTTACAATGAGCAGTTCTTC.

This clonotype was seen more than once but under ten times. The chain combines TRBV28 with TRBJ2-7; a weak D match, TRBD2 (6 bases). Germline CDR1 is MDHEN and CDR2 is SYDVKM. Between the trimmed V and J ends, which lost 8 bases and 3 bases, there was a span of 17 bases. The CDR3 is 14 amino acids. Here the CDR3 DNA reads TGTGCCAGCTCATTACGGGAGCCGAACTACGAGCAGTACTTC. This gives the protein CASSLREPNYEQYF.

This clonotype showed up just a few times. V gene TRBV20-1 combines with J gene TRBJ1-6; D remains ambiguous. Trimming cost V 3 bases and J 8 bases, with 11 bases left between them. The CDR3 contains 13 residues. Germline CDR1 and CDR2: DFQATT and SNEGSKA (reference sequence). The CDR3 loop reads CSASRGSDSPLHF. In DNA form, the CDR3 reads TGCAGTGCTAGTAGAGGCAGCGATTCACCCCTCCACTTT.